The entry that follows covers one TCR beta chain sequence. Repertoires were generated with immunoSEQ multiplex PCR, while TCRdb's copy carries only in-frame clones and drops some. The repertoire holds more than 95,000 clones, about 86% seen once, with approximately 2.8% in the top ten. This sample is drawn from a study of T cell clones after liver transplantation. Study at large: Samples came from ITN030ST, which attempted immunosuppression withdrawal within 2 years of liver transplantation.

The germline V and J ends were trimmed by 5 bases and 0 bases, with 13 bases remaining between them. Looked up from germline, CDR1 is LNHDA and CDR2 is SQIVND (reference sequence). The CDR3 is 15 residues long. The sequence was collected from a human patient who received a liver transplant. Part of the T cell pool may stem from the graft donor. The starting material was CD4+ T cells from blood, obtained approximately 43 months after liver transplant. The chain couples TRBV19 to TRBJ1-1; D is unresolved. The CDR3 DNA reads as TGTGCCAGTAGTTCTCTACGGACGGTGAACACTGAAGCTTTCTTT. Encoded protein: CASSSLRTVNTEAFF.